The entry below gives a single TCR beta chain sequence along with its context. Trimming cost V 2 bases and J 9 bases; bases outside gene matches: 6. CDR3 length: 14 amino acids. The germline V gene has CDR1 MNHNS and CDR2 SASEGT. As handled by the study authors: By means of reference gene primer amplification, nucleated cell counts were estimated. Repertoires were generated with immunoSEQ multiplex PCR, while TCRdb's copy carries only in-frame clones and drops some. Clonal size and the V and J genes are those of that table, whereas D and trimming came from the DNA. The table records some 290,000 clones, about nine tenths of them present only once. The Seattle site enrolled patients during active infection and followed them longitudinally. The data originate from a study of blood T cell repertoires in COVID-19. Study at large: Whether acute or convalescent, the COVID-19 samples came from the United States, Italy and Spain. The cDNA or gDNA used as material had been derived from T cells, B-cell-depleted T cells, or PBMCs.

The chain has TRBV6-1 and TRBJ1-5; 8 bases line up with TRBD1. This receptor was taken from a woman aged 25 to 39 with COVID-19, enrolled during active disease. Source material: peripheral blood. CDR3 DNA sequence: TGTGCCAGCAGTGAAAACCAGGGGGCGGGGCCCCAGCATTTT. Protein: CASSENQGAGPQHF.